The 21 T cell receptor beta chains in this list originate from one sample, sequenced in a study of Ad26.COV2.S vaccination and SARS-CoV-2 variants. Libraries were prepared by immunoSEQ multiplex PCR; TCRdb keeps only in-frame clonotypes and omits some of them. The sample shows roughly 140,000 clones, 86% of them seen only once. Specimen: peripheral blood, collected after recovery from COVID-19. The origin of the receptors is a human donor who had recovered from COVID-19.

V usage is TRBV15 and J usage is TRBJ2-5; 9 bases align to TRBD2. Trimming cost V 3 bases and J 4 bases; bases outside gene matches: 6. The CDR3 length is 15 residues. Germline CDR1 LNHNV, CDR2 YYDKDF (reference sequence). CDR3 protein: CATSRVSSGIETQYF. CDR3 DNA: TGTGCCACCAGCAGGGTCTCTAGCGGGATAGAGACCCAGTACTTC. The full variable domain, with the rest looked up from reference TRBV15 and TRBJ2-5, is DAMVIQNPRYQVTQFGKPVTLSCSQTLNHNVMYWYQQKSSQAPKLLFHYYDKDFNNEADTPDNFQSRRPNTSFCFLDIRSPGLGDTAMYLCATSRVSSGIETQYFGPGTRLLVL.

The V call is TRBV7-9, the J call TRBJ2-7; 9 bases match TRBD1. This CDR3 region has 16 residues. Germline assignment: CDR1 SEHNR and CDR2 FQNEAQ (reference sequence). The J segment lost 3 bases and the V segment lost 5 bases, leaving 11 bases of the junction unmatched. The CDR3 sequence: CASSLQDRGLLYEQYF. In DNA, the CDR3 is TGTGCCAGCAGCCTTCAGGACAGGGGCCTCCTCTACGAGCAGTACTTC.

V is TRBV5-1 and J is TRBJ2-5; D not resolved. This CDR3 has 14 amino acids. Deletions cut 0 bases from V and 0 bases from J, with 6 bases between. Per germline, CDR1 SGHRS and CDR2 YFSETQ. CDR3 in amino acids: CASSLGRNQETQYF. The DNA of the CDR3 is TGCGCCAGCAGCTTGGGGCGGAACCAAGAGACCCAGTACTTC. The full variable domain, with the rest looked up from reference TRBV5-1 and TRBJ2-5, is KAGVTQTPRYLIKTRGQQVTLSCSPISGHRSVSWYQQTPGQGLQFLFEYFSETQRNKGNFPGRFSGRQFSNSRSEMNVSTLELGDSALYLCASSLGRNQETQYFGPGTRLLVL.

The chain carries TRBV28 and TRBJ1-1, with D maybe TRBD1 (5 bases). Trimming pared 2 bases from V and 5 bases from J, leaving 9 bases between. CDR1 MDHEN and CDR2 SYDVKM come from the germline V gene. This CDR3 is 13 amino acids long. The DNA of the CDR3 is TGTGCCAGCAGTTTAAGGTCAGGGACTGAAGCTTTCTTT. It translates to CASSLRSGTEAFF.

V usage is TRBV19 and J usage is TRBJ2-5; D possibly matches TRBD1 or TRBD2 (5 bases each). This CDR3 comprises 13 residues. V was clipped by 1 base and J by 5 bases, with 8 bases between them. Per germline, CDR1 LNHDA and CDR2 SQIVND (reference sequence). The CDR3 spells CASSIAGRETQYF. The CDR3 nucleotides are TGTGCCAGTAGTATAGCGGGGCGCGAGACCCAGTACTTC. The full variable domain, in which reference TRBV19 and TRBJ2-5 provide the parts outside the CDR3, is DGGITQSPKYLFRKEGQNVTLSCEQNLNHDAMYWYRQDPGQGLRLIYYSQIVNDFQKGDIAEGYSVSREKKESFPLTVTSAQKNPTAFYLCASSIAGRETQYFGPGTRLLVL.

The rearrangement links TRBV5-4 to TRBJ1-1, with unresolved D. V lost 4 bases and J lost 1, with 20 bases in between. The CDR3 is made up of 17 amino acids. CDR1 and CDR2 (germline): SGHNT, YYREEE (reference sequence). The CDR3 loop is CASSPKGVASANTEAFF. The CDR3 nucleotides read TGTGCCAGCAGCCCGAAGGGAGTCGCCAGCGCGAACACTGAAGCTTTCTTT.

In this sample, this clone turned up once. This chain connects TRBV3-1 (or the pseudogene TRBV3-2) to TRBJ1-6; D possibly corresponds to TRBD1 (6 bases). V dropped 5 bases and J dropped 4 bases, with 18 bases sitting between them. Looked up from germline, CDR1 is LGHDT and CDR2 is YNNKEL (reference sequence). The CDR3 is 17 amino acids. DNA of the CDR3: TGTGCCAGCAGCTCGCGAGCACAGGGACCTTATAATTCACCCCTCCACTTT. Translated, it gives CASSSRAQGPYNSPLHF.

The CDR3 DNA reads as TGTGCCACCCGAGGACAGGGGGCATCCGAGCAGTACTTC. Its protein product is CATRGQGASEQYF. The rearrangement joins TRBV18 to TRBJ2-7; TRBD1 agrees at 11 bases. J lost 6 bases, V lost 10 bases, and 8 bases had no gene match. The germline V gene encodes CDR1 KGHSH and CDR2 LQKENI. This CDR3 has 13 residues. The whole variable domain, filled in from reference TRBV18 and TRBJ2-7, reads NAGVMQNPRHLVRRRGQEARLRCSPMKGHSHVYWYRQLPEEGLKFMVYLQKENIIDESGMPKERFSAEFPKEGPSILRIQQVVRGDSAAYFCATRGQGASEQYFGPGTRLTVT.

The chain joins TRBV14 to TRBJ2-7; no clear D gene. Germline CDR1 and CDR2: SGHDN and FVKESK. The CDR3 has 11 residues. V lost 4 bases and J 7 bases, leaving 8 bases between the germline ends. CDR3 sequence: CASSLGPEQYF. CDR3 DNA: TGTGCCAGCAGCCTTGGACCGGAGCAGTACTTC.

The gene calls are TRBV7-9 and TRBJ1-2; possibly TRBD1 for D (5 bases). Germline V CDR1 and CDR2: SEHNR, FQNEAQ (reference sequence). The CDR3 is 15 amino acids. Between the trimmed V and J ends, which lost 1 base and 0 bases, there was a span of 9 bases. The chain's CDR3 is CASSLGGLSNYGYTF. CDR3 nucleotides: TGTGCCAGCAGCTTAGGGGGCCTGTCTAACTATGGCTACACCTTC.

This chain links TRBV11-3 with TRBJ2-5; D uncertain. V was cut by 4 bases and J by 4 bases, with 19 bases left in between. This CDR3 has 16 residues. Germline values: CDR1 SGHNT, CDR2 YENEEA. CDR3 DNA: TGTGCCAGCAGCTGGGGTAGTCCAGACGGTGGAGAGACCCAGTACTTC. It yields the protein CASSWGSPDGGETQYF.

J is TRBJ2-6 and V is TRBV28, with D hard to call. V was shortened by 3 bases and J by 0 bases, with 15 bases between the two germline ends. Germline V gene sequence: CDR1 MDHEN, CDR2 SYDVKM. The length of the CDR3 is 18 residues. The CDR3 bases are TGTGCCAGCAGTTTGGTCAGGCCAGGAAGCTCTGGGGCCAACGTCCTGACTTTC. Translation: CASSLVRPGSSGANVLTF.

This chain joins TRBV11-2 and TRBJ2-7, with TRBD1 matching over 12 bases. Trimming removed 0 bases from V and 3 bases from J; junction bases left unmatched: 3. The germline gives CDR1 SGHAT, CDR2 FQNNGV. The CDR3 is 16 amino acids. The CDR3 DNA is TGTGCCAGCAGCTTAGAAGGGACAGGGGGCTTCTACGAGCAGTACTTC. The encoded protein is CASSLEGTGGFYEQYF.

This clone was seen a single time. CDR3 sequence (DNA): TGTGCCAGCAGCAATCCGGTAGATACGCAGTATTTT. Translation gives CASSNPVDTQYF. This chain joins TRBV21-1 and TRBJ2-3; the D call in the table, TRBD2, was not verified against the DNA. TRBV21-1 is a listed pseudogene. The CDR3 runs to 12 residues.

CDR3 amino acids: CASSLQGGGETQYF. Here the CDR3 DNA reads TGTGCCAGCAGCTTACAGGGAGGAGGAGAGACCCAGTACTTC. V usage is TRBV7-9 and J usage is TRBJ2-5; tentatively, D is TRBD2 (6 bases). V lost 2 bases to trimming and J lost 4 bases, with 11 bases between them. The germline gives CDR1 SEHNR, CDR2 FQNEAQ (reference sequence). The CDR3 has 14 residues.

The rearrangement links TRBV28 to TRBJ2-2; 11 nucleotides line up with TRBD1. After removal of 6 bases from V and 7 bases from J, the junction contained 16 bases not matched to a gene. CDR3 length: 18 amino acids. The germline CDR1 and CDR2 sequences are MDHEN and SYDVKM. Written as DNA, the CDR3 is TGTGCCAGCAGGCGACTTACCGGGACAGGGGGATTGGTCGGGGAGCTGTTTTTT. This codes for CASRRLTGTGGLVGELFF. The full variable domain, completed using reference TRBV28 and TRBJ2-2, is DVKVTQSSRYLVKRTGEKVFLECVQDMDHENMFWYRQDPGLGLRLIYFSYDVKMKEKGDIPEGYSVSREKKERFSLILESASTNQTSMYLCASRRLTGTGGLVGELFFGEGSRLTVL.

The chain carries TRBV28 and TRBJ1-1, with a tentative D call TRBD1 (6 bases). V was shortened by 2 bases and J by 0 bases, with 10 bases between the two germline ends. This CDR3 region has 15 residues. CDR1 and CDR2 (germline): MDHEN, SYDVKM. The CDR3 here is CASSLDRTLNTEAFF. The CDR3 bases are TGTGCCAGCAGTTTAGACAGGACGCTGAACACTGAAGCTTTCTTT.

The rearrangement uses TRBV28 and TRBJ2-7; D remains unclear. CDR3 length equals 13 residues. Germline V gene data show CDR1 as MDHEN and CDR2 as SYDVKM. Trimming stripped 4 bases from V and 2 bases from J, with 9 bases between. The CDR3 DNA reads as TGTGCCAGCAGTTCCCGGGTCCCCTACGAGCAGTACTTC. Translation: CASSSRVPYEQYF.

The rearrangement links TRBV10-3 to TRBJ2-7; 8 bases align to TRBD1. The CDR3 is 13 amino acids. Germline V gene data show CDR1 as ENHRY and CDR2 as SYGVKD. The V gene end was trimmed by 8 bases and the J gene end by 4 bases; junction bases not matched to a gene: 7. The CDR3 sequence: CAIRTGPGYEQYF. CDR3 DNA: TGTGCCATCCGGACAGGGCCGGGATACGAGCAGTACTTC.

The chain joins TRBV5-5 to TRBJ2-1; 14 bases align to TRBD2. V lost 0 bases to trimming and J lost 5 bases; unmatched junction nucleotides: 7. Germline CDR1 and CDR2: SGHKS and YYEKEE (reference sequence). The CDR3 extends over 18 amino acids. The CDR3 sequence: CASSLVLGTSGGNNEQFF. CDR3 sequence (DNA): TGTGCCAGCAGCTTGGTTCTGGGGACTAGCGGGGGAAACAATGAGCAGTTCTTC.

The J gene is TRBJ2-7, the V gene TRBV6-5; no clear D. Trimming shortened V by 7 bases and J by 2 bases, and 15 bases separated the two germline ends. This CDR3 is built from 14 residues. Germline V gives CDR1 MNHEY, CDR2 SVGAGI. CDR3 DNA: TGTGCCAGCACTTCCGGAGCTCCGGCCTACGAGCAGTACTTC. Residues: CASTSGAPAYEQYF.